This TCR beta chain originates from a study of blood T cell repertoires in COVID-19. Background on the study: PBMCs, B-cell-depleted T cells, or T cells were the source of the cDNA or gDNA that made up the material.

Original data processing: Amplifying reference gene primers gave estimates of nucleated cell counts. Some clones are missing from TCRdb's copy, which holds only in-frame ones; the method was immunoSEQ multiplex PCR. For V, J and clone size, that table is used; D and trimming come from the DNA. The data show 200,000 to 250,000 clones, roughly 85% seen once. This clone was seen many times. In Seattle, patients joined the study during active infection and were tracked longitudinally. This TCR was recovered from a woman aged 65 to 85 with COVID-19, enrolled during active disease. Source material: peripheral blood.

Here the CDR3 reads CASSYSSTGRTEAFF. DNA of the CDR3: TGTGCCAGCAGCTACAGCTCGACAGGGCGCACTGAAGCTTTCTTT. V is TRBV7-6 and J is TRBJ1-1; 7 bases are a match to TRBD1. The CDR3 is 15 amino acids. Germline trimming cut 4 bases from V and 4 bases from J; bases unmatched to any gene: 9. Per the germline V gene, CDR1 is SGHVS and CDR2 is FNYEAQ.